This note documents a single T cell receptor beta chain sequence. Assay: immunoSEQ multiplex PCR; the TCRdb copy retains only in-frame clones and omits some. The sample consists of more than 95,000 clones, less than 90% of them appearing once. This record belongs to a study of blood T cell repertoires in COVID-19. Across the whole study: Sites in the United States, Italy and Spain provided acute and convalescent COVID-19 samples.

The CDR3 loop spans 16 amino acids. The V gene end was trimmed by 3 bases and the J gene end by 4 bases; junction bases not matched to a gene: 7. Germline values: CDR1 SGDLS, CDR2 YYNGEE. The receptor's source is a human donor in a cohort sampled during active COVID-19. The rearrangement joins TRBV9 to TRBJ2-5; TRBD2 aligns across 12 bases. Sample: peripheral blood. The CDR3 sequence is CASSATSGGKGETQYF. Here the CDR3 DNA reads TGTGCCAGCAGCGCTACTAGCGGGGGGAAGGGAGAGACCCAGTACTTC.